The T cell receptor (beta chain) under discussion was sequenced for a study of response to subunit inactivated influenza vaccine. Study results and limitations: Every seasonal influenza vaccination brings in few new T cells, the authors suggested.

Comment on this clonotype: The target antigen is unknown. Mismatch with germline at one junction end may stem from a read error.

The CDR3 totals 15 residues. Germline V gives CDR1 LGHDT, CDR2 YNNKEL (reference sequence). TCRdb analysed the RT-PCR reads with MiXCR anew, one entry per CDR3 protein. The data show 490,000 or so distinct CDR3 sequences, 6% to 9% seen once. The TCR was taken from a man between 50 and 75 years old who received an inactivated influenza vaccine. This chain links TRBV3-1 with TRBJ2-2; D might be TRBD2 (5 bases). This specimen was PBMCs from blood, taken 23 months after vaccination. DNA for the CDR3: TGTGCCAGCAGCCAATCCAATACGAAGACCGGGGAGCTGTTCTTT. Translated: CASSQSNTKTGELFF.